What follows are 2 T cell receptor beta chains derived from one specimen sequenced in a study of T cells in localized non-small cell lung cancer. Sequencing was performed with immunoSEQ multiplex PCR; in TCRdb, only in-frame clones are kept and a portion is missing. There are about 13,000 clones in the sample; 28% occur only once, and more than 5.5% lies in the top ten. The material was lung tumor tissue, obtained before any cancer treatment. The receptors were sampled from a female donor older than 55 with stage I lung adenocarcinoma.

V usage is TRBV6-8 and J usage is TRBJ2-1, with D tentatively TRBD1 (6 bases). Germline CDR1 and CDR2: MNHGY and SAAAGT. This CDR3 is 13 amino acids long. V was pared by 6 bases and J by 7 bases, with 13 bases between. Written as DNA, the CDR3 is TGTGCCAGCAGGGGGACACGGGTTAATGAGCAGTTCTTC. Residues: CASRGTRVNEQFF.

This clone has more than one count but fewer than ten. The chain is built from TRBV6-8 and TRBJ2-2; 7 bases match TRBD1. V dropped 5 bases and J dropped 3; count of bases not matched to a gene: 0. The V gene's germline CDR1 is MNHGY and CDR2 SAAAGT. The CDR3 contains 13 residues. The CDR3 sequence: CASSDRDTGELFF. CDR3 sequence (DNA): TGTGCCAGCAGTGACAGGGACACCGGGGAGCTGTTTTTT.